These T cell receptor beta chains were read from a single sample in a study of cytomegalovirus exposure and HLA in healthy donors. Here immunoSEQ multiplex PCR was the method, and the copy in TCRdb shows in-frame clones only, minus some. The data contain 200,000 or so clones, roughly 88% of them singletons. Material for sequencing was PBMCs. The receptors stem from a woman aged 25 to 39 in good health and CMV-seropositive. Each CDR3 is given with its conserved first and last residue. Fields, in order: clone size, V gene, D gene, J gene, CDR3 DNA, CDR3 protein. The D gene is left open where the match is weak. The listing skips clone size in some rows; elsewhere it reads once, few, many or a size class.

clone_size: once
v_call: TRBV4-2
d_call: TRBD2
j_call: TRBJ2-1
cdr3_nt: TGTGCCAGCAGCCAAGAATCTAGCGGGGGTAATGAGCAGTTCTTC
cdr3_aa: CASSQESSGGNEQFF

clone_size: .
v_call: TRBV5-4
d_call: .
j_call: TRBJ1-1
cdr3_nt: TGTGCCAGCAGCTGGGGGGGCACTGAAGCTTTCTTT
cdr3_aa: CASSWGGTEAFF

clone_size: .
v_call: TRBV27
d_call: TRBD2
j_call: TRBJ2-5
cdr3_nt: TGTGCCAGCAGCAGGGACTATCAAGAGACCCAGTACTTC
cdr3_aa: CASSRDYQETQYF

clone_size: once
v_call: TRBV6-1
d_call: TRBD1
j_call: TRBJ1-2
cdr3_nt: TGTGCCAGCAGTGTACAGGGGGCGAGAGGCTACACCTTC
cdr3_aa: CASSVQGARGYTF

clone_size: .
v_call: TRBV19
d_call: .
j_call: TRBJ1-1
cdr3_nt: TGTGCCAGTAGACACTGGGCAGAAGCTTTCTTT
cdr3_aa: CASRHWAEAFF

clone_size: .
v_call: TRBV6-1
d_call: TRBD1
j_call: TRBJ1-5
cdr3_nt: TGTGCCAGCCTTCGGACAGGGGATCAGCCCCAGCATTTT
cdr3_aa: CASLRTGDQPQHF

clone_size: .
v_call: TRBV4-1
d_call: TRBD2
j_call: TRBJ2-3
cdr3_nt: TGCGCCAGCAGCCAAGCACTAGCGGGAGGGACAGATACGCAGTATTTT
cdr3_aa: CASSQALAGGTDTQYF

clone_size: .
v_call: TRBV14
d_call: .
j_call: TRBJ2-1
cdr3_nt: TGTGCCAGCAGCCAAGCAAGGACTACCCAGTGGTTCTTC
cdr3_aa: CASSQARTTQWFF

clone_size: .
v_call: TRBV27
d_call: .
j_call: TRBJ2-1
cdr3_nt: TGTGCCAGCACTGAGGGGGTTGAGCAGTTCTTC
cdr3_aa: CASTEGVEQFF

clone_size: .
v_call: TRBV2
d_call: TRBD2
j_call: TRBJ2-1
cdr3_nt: TGTGCCAGCAGTGCAGGCGGGAGGGCCCTCAGGTCCTACAATGAGCAGTTCTTC
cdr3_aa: CASSAGGRALRSYNEQFF

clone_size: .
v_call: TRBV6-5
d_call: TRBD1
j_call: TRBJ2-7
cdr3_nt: TGTGCCAGCAGCAGGGGGCAGGGCGAGCAGTACTTC
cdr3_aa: CASSRGQGEQYF

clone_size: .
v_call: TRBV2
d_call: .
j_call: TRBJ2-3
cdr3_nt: TGTACGGTGACAACATGGGACACCGTCGCAGATACGCAGTATTTT
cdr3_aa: CTVTTWDTVADTQYF

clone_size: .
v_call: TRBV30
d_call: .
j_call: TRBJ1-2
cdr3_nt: TGTGCCTGGAGGAAGACAGGCGAAATGGAGAGCTACACCTTC
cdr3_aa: CAWRKTGEMESYTF

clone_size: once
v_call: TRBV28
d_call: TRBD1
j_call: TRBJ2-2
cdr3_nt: TGTGCCACCAGACAGGGCGTCACCGGGGAGCTGTTTTTT
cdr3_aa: CATRQGVTGELFF

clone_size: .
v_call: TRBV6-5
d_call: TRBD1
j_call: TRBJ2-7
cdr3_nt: TGTGCCAGCAGTTCGGGGACAGGGCGGTACTTC
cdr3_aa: CASSSGTGRYF

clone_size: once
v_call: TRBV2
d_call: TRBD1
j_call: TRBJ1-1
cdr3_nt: TGTGCCAGCAGTGTGGACAGGGGGTTCACTGAAGCTTTCTTT
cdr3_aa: CASSVDRGFTEAFF

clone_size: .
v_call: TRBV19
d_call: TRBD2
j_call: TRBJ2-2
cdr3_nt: TGTGCCAGTAGGGCCCCGGGACTAGCGGGAGGATTGGGTTGGGCCGGGGAGCTGTTTTTT
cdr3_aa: CASRAPGLAGGLGWAGELFF

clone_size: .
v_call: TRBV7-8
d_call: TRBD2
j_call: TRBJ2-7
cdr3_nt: TGTGCCAGCAGCCTGGGACTAGCAGGTTCCTACGAGCAGTACTTC
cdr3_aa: CASSLGLAGSYEQYF

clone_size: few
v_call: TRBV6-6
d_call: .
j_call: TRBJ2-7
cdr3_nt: TGTGCCACGGACAGATTGGGGGAGCAGTACTTC
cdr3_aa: CATDRLGEQYF

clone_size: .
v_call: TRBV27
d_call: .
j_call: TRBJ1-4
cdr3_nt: TGTGCCAACCTAGTTTACCCTGACACTAATGAAAAACTGTTTTTT
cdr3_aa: CANLVYPDTNEKLFF

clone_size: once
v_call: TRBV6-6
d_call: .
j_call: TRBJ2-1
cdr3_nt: TGTGCCAGCAGATTAACCAGGGTTCGGAGTTACAATGAGCAGTTCTTC
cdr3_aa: CASRLTRVRSYNEQFF

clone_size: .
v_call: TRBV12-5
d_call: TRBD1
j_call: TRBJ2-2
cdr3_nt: TGTGCTAGTGGTTTGGTACATGGACAGGGGTTAGGCGGGGAGCTGTTTTTT
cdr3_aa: CASGLVHGQGLGGELFF

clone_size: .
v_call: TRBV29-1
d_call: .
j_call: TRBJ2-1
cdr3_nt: TGCAGCGTTGAAGGGAACCTAGGGGCAGGGCAGTTCTTC
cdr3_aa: CSVEGNLGAGQFF

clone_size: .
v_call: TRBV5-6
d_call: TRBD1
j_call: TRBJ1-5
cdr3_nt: TGTGCCAGTAACAGGGGGGGACCCAATCAGCCCCAGCATTTT
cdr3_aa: CASNRGGPNQPQHF

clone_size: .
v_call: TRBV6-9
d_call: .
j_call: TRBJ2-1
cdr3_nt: TGTGCCAGCAGTTATAAAATCCTCGAGCGCCCGTTCTTC
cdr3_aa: CASSYKILERPFF

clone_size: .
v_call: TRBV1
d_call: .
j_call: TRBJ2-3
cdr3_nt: TGCACCAGCAGCCAAGATAGAAGCTTGTGGGGACTGGCGGATACGCAGTATTTT
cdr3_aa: CTSSQDRSLWGLADTQYF

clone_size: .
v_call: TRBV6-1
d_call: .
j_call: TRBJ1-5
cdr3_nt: TGTGCCAGCAGTGTGTGGGCGGGTCAGCCCCAGCATTTT
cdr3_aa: CASSVWAGQPQHF

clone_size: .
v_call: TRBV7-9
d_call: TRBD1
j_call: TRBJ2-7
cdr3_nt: TGTGCCAGCAGCTTAGTCTTTTGGGCCGGGACAGACTACGAGCAGTACTTC
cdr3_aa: CASSLVFWAGTDYEQYF

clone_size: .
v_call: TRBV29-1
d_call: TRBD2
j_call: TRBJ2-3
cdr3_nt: TGCAGCGTTGAATCCGGGGGGAGCACAGATACGCAGTATTTT
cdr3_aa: CSVESGGSTDTQYF